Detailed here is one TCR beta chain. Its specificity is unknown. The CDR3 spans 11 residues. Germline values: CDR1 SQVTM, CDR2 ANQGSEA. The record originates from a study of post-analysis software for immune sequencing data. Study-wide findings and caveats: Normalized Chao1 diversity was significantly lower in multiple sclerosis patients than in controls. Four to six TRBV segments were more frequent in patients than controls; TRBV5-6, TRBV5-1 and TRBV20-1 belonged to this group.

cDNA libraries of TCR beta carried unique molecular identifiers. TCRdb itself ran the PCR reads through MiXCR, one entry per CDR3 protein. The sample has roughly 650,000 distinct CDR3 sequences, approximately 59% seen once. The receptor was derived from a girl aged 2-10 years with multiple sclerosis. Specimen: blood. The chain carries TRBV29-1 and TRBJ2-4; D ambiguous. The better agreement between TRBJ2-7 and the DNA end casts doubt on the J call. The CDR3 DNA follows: TGCAGCGTTGTAACCGAATACGAGCAGTACTTC. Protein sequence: CSVVTEYEQYF.